What follows describes a single TCR beta chain. This sample stems from a study of CD8+ T cells in alopecia areata. V was trimmed by 3 bases and J by 4 bases, leaving 15 bases between them. CDR3 length: 15 amino acids. From germline, CDR1 is SGHNT and CDR2 YYREEE (reference sequence). Extraction and reverse transcription of RNA yielded cDNA as the sequencing template. Here immunoSEQ multiplex PCR was the method, and the copy in TCRdb shows in-frame clones only, minus some. The data contain approximately 130,000 clones, approximately 47% of them singletons. V and J are TRBV5-4 and TRBJ2-3; the D call may be TRBD1 or TRBD2 (5 bases each). The origin of this receptor is a human donor with alopecia areata. Sequences were obtained from NKG2D-low CD8+ T cells sorted from blood. The CDR3 sequence is CASSSGPGAADTQYF. CDR3 in DNA: TGTGCCAGCAGCTCCGGGCCCGGGGCGGCAGATACGCAGTATTTT.